The 27 T cell receptor beta chains given below trace back to one sample, sequenced in a study of blood T cells in healthy people across ages. Through a sample-barcoded 5' primer and a J-beta primer mix, a second PCR was run for about 6 to 11 cycles. TCRdb processed the 5' RACE reads anew with MiXCR; each CDR3 protein has one entry. The sample has hundreds of thousands of distinct CDR3 sequences, approximately 40% seen once. Source material: blood. Receptors originate from a man older than 75 in good health.

V and J are TRBV7-3 and TRBJ2-5, with 13 positions matching TRBD2. The CDR3 runs 14 residues. After removal of 4 bases from V and 11 bases from J, the junction contained 7 bases not matched to a gene. Germline CDR1 and CDR2: SGHTA and FQGTGA. The CDR3 is CASSSGLAGNEQYF. The CDR3 coding sequence is TGTGCCAGCAGCTCGGGACTAGCGGGAAATGAGCAGTACTTC.

A few counts support this clonotype. The chain joins TRBV6-1 to TRBJ2-1, with 9 bases aligning to TRBD1. Trimming cost V 10 bases and J 9 bases; bases outside gene matches: 13. This CDR3 is built from 14 residues. The germline V gene has CDR1 MNHNS and CDR2 SASEGT. The CDR3 bases are TGTGCCACCCGACGGACAGGGGCGGGGAGTGAGCAGTTCTTC. This translates into CATRRTGAGSEQFF.

This rearrangement joins TRBV12-3 or TRBV12-4 to TRBJ2-7; 7 bases match TRBD2. The CDR3 sequence is 15 residues long. V shed 7 bases, J shed 0 bases, and the junction held 9 bases outside the gene matches. The CDR3 sequence: CASNPSGGVSYEQYF. Here the CDR3 DNA reads TGTGCCAGCAACCCGAGTGGGGGGGTCTCCTACGAGCAGTACTTC.

A remark on this clonotype: A much larger clone lies one base from this, so it may be a read error. The chain recombines TRBV28 with TRBJ2-7; D gene ambiguous. The CDR3 runs to 14 residues. Germline V CDR1 and CDR2: MDHEN, SYDVKM. DNA of the CDR3: TGTGCCAGCTTTCGAGGTAACTTGCCCTATGAGCAGTACTTC. It is translated as CASFRGNLPYEQYF. The full variable domain, its missing parts supplied by reference TRBV28 and TRBJ2-7, is DVKVTQSSRYLVKRTGEKVFLECVQDMDHENMFWYRQDPGLGLRLIYFSYDVKMKEKGDIPEGYSVSREKKERFSLILESASTNQTSMYLCASFRGNLPYEQYFGPGTRLTVT.

The chain combines TRBV12-3 or TRBV12-4 with TRBJ1-5; tentative D call: TRBD1 (6 bases). The CDR3 covers 16 residues. V lost 4 bases and J 0 bases, leaving 13 bases between the germline ends. CDR3 residues: CASSSTGSYSNQPQHF. CDR3 coding DNA: TGTGCCAGCAGTTCGACAGGTTCATATAGCAATCAGCCCCAGCATTTT.

The genes are TRBV9 and TRBJ1-6; 8 nucleotides line up with TRBD1. The germline gives CDR1 SGDLS, CDR2 YYNGEE. V was pared by 7 bases and J by 5 bases, with 2 bases of the junction left unmatched. This CDR3 comprises 13 residues. The CDR3 is CASGQGDNSPLHF. In nucleotides, the CDR3 is TGTGCCAGCGGACAGGGAGATAATTCACCCCTCCACTTT.

The chain is built from TRBV28 and TRBJ2-7; TRBD2 might be the D (6 bases). Germline CDR1 and CDR2: MDHEN and SYDVKM. The V and J ends lost 2 bases and 5 bases respectively, with 13 bases between them. This CDR3 is built from 14 residues. The CDR3 here is CASSLPGSINEQYF. The CDR3 coding sequence is TGTGCCAGCAGTTTACCCGGGAGTATTAACGAGCAGTACTTC. The complete variable domain, with remaining parts taken from reference TRBV28 and TRBJ2-7, reads DVKVTQSSRYLVKRTGEKVFLECVQDMDHENMFWYRQDPGLGLRLIYFSYDVKMKEKGDIPEGYSVSREKKERFSLILESASTNQTSMYLCASSLPGSINEQYFGPGTRLTVT.

This clonotype was detected only a few times. The V gene is TRBV28, the J gene TRBJ2-1, with D unclear. The CDR3 loop spans 12 amino acids. In germline, CDR1 is MDHEN, CDR2 SYDVKM. V gave up 6 bases and J gave up 9 bases, with 12 bases separating them. The CDR3 here is CASSPPKGEQFF. The CDR3 coding sequence is TGTGCCAGCAGCCCCCCAAAGGGTGAGCAGTTCTTC.

About this clonotype itself: A junction boundary mismatches the germline segment, possibly from a read error. The rearrangement joins TRBV6-2 or TRBV6-3 to TRBJ2-5; D is undetermined. The end of the DNA aligns better with TRBJ2-7, so the J call may be wrong. Germline V gene sequence: CDR1 MNHEY, CDR2 SVGEGT. This CDR3 spans 13 amino acids. CDR3 region: CASSDSPLNEQYF. For the CDR3, the DNA is TGTGCCAGCAGTGACTCTCCACTGAACGAGCAGTACTTC.

This clonotype was counted once. The chain uses TRBV7-8 and TRBJ2-5; 9 bases are a match to TRBD2. With 3 bases clipped from V and 7 bases from J, the junction kept 6 bases outside the gene matches. The CDR3 contains 14 residues. Germline CDR1 is SGHVS and CDR2 is FQNEAQ. Written as DNA, the CDR3 is TGTGCCAGCAGCTTGCAGGGACTAGCCGCGACCCAGTACTTC. As protein: CASSLQGLAATQYF.

The chain is built from TRBV12-3 or TRBV12-4 and TRBJ2-1; 14 bases match TRBD2. The CDR3 runs to 22 residues. Germline trimming cut 6 bases from V and 2 bases from J; bases unmatched to any gene: 21. CDR3 sequence: CASSELVPGLAGEMGTYNEQFF. The DNA for the CDR3 is TGTGCCAGCAGCGAATTGGTGCCGGGACTAGCGGGAGAGATGGGGACCTACAATGAGCAGTTCTTC.

This chain links TRBV6-2 or TRBV6-3 with TRBJ1-2, with D unclear. The ends were cut back, 5 bases at V and 8 bases at J, with 15 bases in the middle. CDR3 length equals 13 residues. CDR1 is MNHEY, CDR2 SVGEGT, per germline. The CDR3 DNA reads TGTGCCAGCAGTACCCTGGGGAACTCGGGCTACACCTTC. Its translation: CASSTLGNSGYTF.

The rearrangement links TRBV20-1 to TRBJ2-5; the D gene could be TRBD1 or TRBD2 (5 bases each). From germline, CDR1 is DFQATT and CDR2 SNEGSKA (reference sequence). The CDR3 sequence is 15 residues long. V was shortened by 4 bases and J by 4 bases, with 19 bases between the two germline ends. The CDR3 sequence is CSAKLRDVMRETQYF. In DNA form, the CDR3 reads TGCAGTGCTAAGCTCCGGGACGTCATGCGAGAGACCCAGTACTTC.

This clonotype was found once. The chain employs TRBV11-2 and TRBJ1-1, with unresolved D. Per the germline V gene, CDR1 is SGHAT and CDR2 is FQNNGV. Deletions cut 5 bases from V and 6 bases from J, with 22 bases between. This CDR3 spans 16 amino acids. CDR3 DNA sequence: TGTGCCAGCAGCCCTTCGTTCACCGGGGAACCCGCTGAAGCTTTCTTT. It codes for CASSPSFTGEPAEAFF.

The V and J genes are TRBV24-1 and TRBJ2-1; D might be TRBD2 (6 bases). CDR3 length equals 16 residues. The ends were cut back, 4 bases at V and 5 bases at J, with 17 bases in the middle. CDR1 KGHDR and CDR2 SFDVKD come from the germline V gene. The CDR3 DNA reads TGTGCCACCAGTGACCCCGGACGGACTACGGACAATGAGCAGTTCTTC. It yields the protein CATSDPGRTTDNEQFF.

The V and J genes are TRBV11-2 and TRBJ2-1; TRBD2 matches 10 bases. The V segment lost 5 bases and the J segment 11 bases; nucleotides outside the gene matches: 12. Germline V lookup: CDR1 SGHAT, CDR2 FQNNGV. This CDR3 has 15 residues. CDR3 protein: CASSPQREGRSQQFF. The DNA for the CDR3 is TGTGCCAGCAGCCCCCAGCGGGAGGGCCGTTCCCAGCAGTTCTTC.

V and J are TRBV11-1 and TRBJ2-3; D unclear. The V end lost 6 bases, the J end lost 4 bases, and 11 bases lay between the germline ends. CDR1 is SGHAT, CDR2 FQDESV, per germline (reference sequence). The CDR3 consists of 13 residues. The CDR3 bases are TGTGCCAGCAGTCGTACCGCCGCAGATACGCAGTATTTT. It translates to CASSRTAADTQYF.

A few counts support this clonotype. The CDR3 is CASSLGDRSNYGYTF. For the CDR3, the DNA is TGCGCCAGCAGCCTGGGGGACAGATCTAACTATGGCTACACCTTC. V usage is TRBV4-1 and J usage is TRBJ1-2, with 7 bases that match TRBD1. The CDR3 runs to 15 residues. The germline V gene has CDR1 MGHRA and CDR2 YSYEKL. J gave up 0 bases and V 4 bases, and 5 bases lay outside the gene matches.

A few counts support this clonotype. The V and J genes are TRBV5-1 and TRBJ2-7, with no clear D. The CDR3 is 14 residues long. The V end lost 3 bases, the J end lost 5 bases, and 15 bases lay between the germline ends. Germline lookup yields CDR1 SGHRS and CDR2 YFSETQ. The DNA of the CDR3 is TGCGCCAGCAGCTCGGGCCTCGAGAGGAACGAGCAGTACTTC. Translation gives CASSSGLERNEQYF.

The chain couples TRBV7-9 to TRBJ2-5, with 9 bases matching TRBD2. The CDR3 has 18 residues. In germline, CDR1 is SEHNR, CDR2 FQNEAQ (reference sequence). Trimming cost V 2 bases and J 2 bases; bases outside gene matches: 12. CDR3 bases: TGTGCCAGCAGCTTATCCCCCCCTCGACTAGCGGATCAAGAGACCCAGTACTTC. It translates to CASSLSPPRLADQETQYF.

The chain couples TRBV20-1 to TRBJ2-1; D ambiguous. This CDR3 region has 11 residues. CDR1 DFQATT and CDR2 SNEGSKA come from the germline V gene (reference sequence). The CDR3 bases are TGCAGGACCGACTCGATCAATGAGCAGTTCTTC. Translation gives CRTDSINEQFF.

The chain recombines TRBV3-1 with TRBJ2-3; 8 bases line up with TRBD2. CDR3 length equals 19 residues. V shed 2 bases and J 3 bases; nucleotides not matched to a gene: 16. Germline lookup yields CDR1 LGHDT and CDR2 YNNKEL (reference sequence). DNA of the CDR3: TGTGCCAGCAGCCAACGATCTAGCGGGCCCAGAATAAGTACAGATACGCAGTATTTT. Its translation is CASSQRSSGPRISTDTQYF.

At least ten counts were recorded for this clonotype. J is TRBJ2-1 and V is TRBV20-1, with TRBD2 matching over 10 bases. Trimming cost V 4 bases and J 0 bases; bases outside gene matches: 3. CDR3 length equals 15 residues. Per the germline V gene, CDR1 is DFQATT and CDR2 is SNEGSKA (reference sequence). The CDR3 region is CSATGLADSYNEQFF. In DNA, the CDR3 is TGCAGTGCTACTGGACTAGCGGACTCCTACAATGAGCAGTTCTTC.

V gene TRBV27 combines with J gene TRBJ2-3; D possibly corresponds to TRBD1 (5 bases). The length of the CDR3 is 16 residues. V shed 0 bases and J shed 1 base, with 11 bases lying between them. Germline V gene sequence: CDR1 MNHEY, CDR2 SMNVEV (reference sequence). The CDR3 region has the DNA TGTGCCAGCAGTTTATCGGCAGGGTACCGCACAGATACGCAGTATTTT. Translating it yields CASSLSAGYRTDTQYF.

This clonotype has a single count. A read error is possible here, since a much larger clone lies one base away. The genes are TRBV29-1 and TRBJ2-5, with D possibly TRBD2 on 6 matching bases. CDR1 and CDR2 (germline): SQVTM, ANQGSEA. Trimming took 0 bases from V and 4 from J, leaving 12 bases between them. The CDR3 runs to 14 residues. CDR3 in DNA: TGCAGCGTTGAAGAAGGCGGGGCCGGAGAGACCCAGTACTTC. Translating gives CSVEEGGAGETQYF.

This clonotype was seen at least ten times. CDR3 protein: CASSLGQDYGYTF. The CDR3 region has the DNA TGTGCCAGCAGTTTAGGACAGGACTATGGCTACACCTTC. This rearrangement joins TRBV27 to TRBJ1-2; 7 bases are shared with TRBD1. The V segment lost 2 bases and the J segment 3 bases; nucleotides outside the gene matches: 0. Germline V gene data show CDR1 as MNHEY and CDR2 as SMNVEV (reference sequence). CDR3 length equals 13 residues.

J is TRBJ2-5 and V is TRBV6-2 or TRBV6-3, with 9 bases fitting TRBD1. This CDR3 is 14 amino acids long. Germline V gene lookup returns CDR1 MNHEY and CDR2 SVGEGT. V shed 6 bases, J shed 3 bases, and the junction held 5 bases outside the gene matches. CDR3 DNA: TGTGCCAGCAGAGGGACAGGGAGCAAAGAGACCCAGTACTTC. This translates into CASRGTGSKETQYF.